These T cell receptor beta chains were read from a single sample in a study of cytotoxic CD8 clonotypes in ibrutinib-treated CLL. Sequenced by immunoSEQ multiplex PCR; TCRdb stores in-frame clones only, minus some. The table shows under 150,000 clones, with 80% occurring only once. Sequences were derived from PBMCs, sampled after 36 months of ibrutinib treatment. The receptors were sampled from a human donor with chronic lymphocytic leukemia. Each CDR3 is given with its conserved first and last residue. The D gene is left open where the match is weak. Clone size appears in some rows only: once, few, many, or a class for an expanded clone.

TRBJ2-1 | TRBD2 | TRBV4-1 | NA | CASSPTPGGSYNEQFF | TGCGCCAGCAGCCCCACTCCGGGGGGGTCCTACAATGAGCAGTTCTTC
TRBJ2-2 | NA | TRBV7-9 | NA | CASRSSASNTGELFF | TGTGCCAGCCGCTCTAGCGCTTCGAACACCGGGGAGCTGTTTTTT
TRBJ2-3 | NA | TRBV5-1 | few | CASSTGDPDTQYF | TGCGCCAGCAGCACGGGGGACCCAGATACGCAGTATTTT
TRBJ1-1 | NA | TRBV10-1 | NA | CAPAQTPNTEAFF | TGCGCCCCCGCCCAGACCCCGAACACTGAAGCTTTCTTT
TRBJ2-3 | NA | TRBV7-6 | NA | CASSSVPPPDTQYF | TGTGCCAGCAGCTCAGTTCCCCCCCCAGATACGCAGTATTTT
TRBJ1-2 | NA | TRBV6-1 | NA | CASSEGYPDTYGYTF | TGTGCCAGCAGTGAAGGGTATCCGGACACCTATGGCTACACCTTC
TRBJ2-3 | NA | TRBV14 | NA | CASSQVEHSSTDTQYF | TGTGCCAGCAGCCAAGTTGAGCACAGTAGCACAGATACGCAGTATTTT
TRBJ2-3 | TRBD2 | TRBV5-1 | NA | CASRTTSGNTDTQYF | TGCGCCAGCAGGACTACTAGCGGGAATACAGATACGCAGTATTTT
TRBJ2-1 | NA | TRBV4-2 | NA | CASSPAGSSYNEQFF | TGTGCCAGCAGCCCCGCCGGAAGCTCCTACAATGAGCAGTTCTTC
TRBJ2-5 | NA | TRBV10-2 | NA | CASRAQLTLGETQYF | TGCGCCAGCAGAGCACAGCTAACCCTCGGAGAGACCCAGTACTTC
TRBJ1-3 | NA | TRBV30 | few | CAILDSGNTIYF | TGTGCCATACTGGACTCTGGAAACACCATATATTTT
TRBJ1-5 | NA | TRBV12-5 | once | CASGLDRHQPQHF | TGTGCTAGTGGTTTGGACAGGCATCAGCCCCAGCATTTT
TRBJ2-2 | TRBD2 | TRBV11-2 | NA | CASSPRGSSNTGELFF | TGTGCCAGCAGCCCGCGGGGGAGTTCGAACACCGGGGAGCTGTTTTTT
TRBJ2-3 | TRBD2 | TRBV4-2 | once | CASSQLAGGLTDTQYF | TGTGCCAGCAGCCAACTAGCGGGAGGGCTCACAGATACGCAGTATTTT
TRBJ1-6 | NA | TRBV5-1 | NA | CASSFPLGPLHF | TGCGCCAGCAGCTTTCCGTTAGGACCCCTCCACTTT
TRBJ2-7 | TRBD1 | TRBV10-3 | NA | CAIGTGAYEQYF | TGTGCCATAGGGACAGGGGCCTACGAGCAGTACTTC
TRBJ1-1 | NA | TRBV18 | once | CASSPRAGARVNTEAFF | TGTGCCAGCTCACCACGGGCAGGGGCCAGGGTTAACACTGAAGCTTTCTTT
TRBJ1-1 | NA | TRBV6-5 | NA | CASSYSDLAFF | TGTGCCAGCAGTTACTCGGATTTAGCTTTCTTT
TRBJ1-2 | NA | TRBV4-1 | NA | CASSQHRDRNYGYTF | TGCGCCAGCAGCCAGCACCGGGACCGGAACTATGGCTACACCTTC
TRBJ2-1 | NA | TRBV10-1 | NA | CASSDSRGVDEQFF | TGCGCCAGCAGTGATAGCAGGGGAGTCGATGAGCAGTTCTTC
TRBJ2-3 | NA | TRBV29-1 | NA | CSGSGVASTDTQYF | TGCAGCGGGTCTGGGGTGGCGTCTACAGATACGCAGTATTTT
TRBJ2-7 | TRBD2 | TRBV10-3 | NA | CAISHLAGGETYEQYF | TGTGCCATCAGCCACCTAGCGGGAGGGGAGACCTACGAGCAGTACTTC
TRBJ1-1 | TRBD1 | TRBV2 | few | CASSENRGRAQAFF | TGTGCCAGCAGTGAGAACAGGGGCCGCGCTCAAGCTTTCTTT
TRBJ2-7 | NA | TRBV6-1 | NA | CASSPRAGVEQYF | TGTGCCAGCAGTCCCCGGGCAGGGGTCGAGCAGTACTTC
TRBJ2-7 | TRBD2 | TRBV13 | NA | CASRSGLAGYEQYF | TGTGCCAGCAGGTCAGGACTAGCGGGCTACGAGCAGTACTTC
TRBJ2-7 | TRBD2 | TRBV11-2 | NA | CASRITGRGSYEQYF | TGTGCCAGCAGAATCACCGGGAGGGGTTCCTACGAGCAGTACTTC
TRBJ1-2 | NA | TRBV5-4 | NA | CASSLGGTARYGYTF | TGTGCCAGCAGCTTGGGAGGGACCGCTCGGTATGGCTACACCTTC
TRBJ1-1 | TRBD1 | TRBV6-5 | NA | CASSQRQGASAFF | TGTGCCAGCAGTCAACGACAGGGGGCATCAGCTTTCTTT
TRBJ2-5 | NA | TRBV5-1 | NA | CASSSGGSETQYF | TGCGCCAGCAGCTCTGGGGGGAGTGAGACCCAGTACTTC
TRBJ2-7 | NA | TRBV19 | NA | CASSIDWAALDYEQYF | TGTGCCAGTAGTATAGATTGGGCAGCCCTGGACTACGAGCAGTACTTC
TRBJ1-2 | NA | TRBV6-5 | NA | CASSPTASYGYTF | TGTGCCAGCAGCCCCACCGCTTCCTATGGCTACACCTTC
TRBJ1-1 | NA | TRBV14 | NA | CASNPKAATGEAFF | TGTGCCAGCAACCCCAAGGCAGCAACGGGTGAAGCTTTCTTT
TRBJ2-3 | NA | TRBV6-5 | NA | CASSYRGGQQFYTQYF | TGTGCCAGCAGTTATCGGGGGGGACAGCAGTTCTATACGCAGTATTTT
TRBJ2-1 | TRBD1 | TRBV11-3 | NA | CASSSGQGRGDEQFF | TGTGCCAGCAGCTCCGGACAGGGAAGAGGCGATGAGCAGTTCTTC
TRBJ2-5 | NA | TRBV5-5 | NA | CASSSWVETQYF | TGTGCCAGCAGCTCTTGGGTGGAGACCCAGTACTTC
TRBJ1-3 | NA | TRBV7-9 | few | CASSPIPANTIYF | TGTGCCAGCAGCCCCATCCCTGCAAACACCATATATTTT
TRBJ2-7 | NA | TRBV5-1 | NA | CASSRAYEQYF | TGCGCCAGCAGTCGGGCCTACGAGCAGTACTTC
TRBJ1-4 | TRBD1 | TRBV5-6 | NA | CASSLLGQGMLSEKLFF | TGTGCCAGCAGCTTGTTAGGACAGGGGATGCTGAGCGAAAAACTGTTTTTT
TRBJ1-5 | NA | TRBV10-3 | NA | CAAHGGGSNQPQHF | TGTGCCGCACATGGGGGGGGAAGCAATCAGCCCCAGCATTTT
TRBJ2-2 | NA | TRBV5-4 | NA | CASSFWGENTGELFF | TGTGCCAGCAGCTTTTGGGGCGAGAACACCGGGGAGCTGTTTTTT
TRBJ2-7 | NA | TRBV5-1 | once | CASRQGLSYEQYF | TGCGCCAGCAGGCAGGGGCTAAGCTACGAGCAGTACTTC
TRBJ2-2 | TRBD2 | TRBV6-4 | NA | CASSPSGVSGSINTGELFF | TGTGCCAGCAGTCCATCCGGGGTTAGCGGGAGTATAAACACCGGGGAGCTGTTTTTT
TRBJ2-1 | TRBD1 | TRBV2 | NA | CASRGTGSTYNEQFF | TGTGCCAGCAGGGGGACAGGGTCCACCTACAATGAGCAGTTCTTC
TRBJ1-1 | NA | TRBV6-4 | NA | CASTPGRGYTEAFF | TGTGCCAGCACCCCAGGTAGGGGATACACTGAAGCTTTCTTT
TRBJ1-1 | NA | TRBV6-6 | NA | CASTAYTEAFF | TGTGCCAGCACGGCCTACACTGAAGCTTTCTTT
TRBJ2-2 | TRBD1 | TRBV7-8 | NA | CASSGDRGGGNTGELFF | TGTGCCAGCAGCGGGGACAGGGGTGGAGGGAACACCGGGGAGCTGTTTTTT
TRBJ1-4 | NA | TRBV13 | few | CASSDGGGRKEKLFF | TGTGCCAGCAGCGACGGGGGCGGTCGGAAGGAAAAACTGTTTTTT
TRBJ2-2 | TRBD2 | TRBV6-5 | NA | CASSLQAGGPAELFF | TGTGCCAGCAGCCTGCAAGCGGGAGGGCCCGCGGAGCTGTTTTTT
TRBJ2-1 | TRBD1 | TRBV6-1 | NA | CASRDRAYNEQFF | TGTGCCAGCAGGGACAGGGCCTACAATGAGCAGTTCTTC
TRBJ2-7 | NA | TRBV6-6 | NA | CASSYSIGDYEQYF | TGTGCCAGCAGTTACTCGATTGGGGACTACGAGCAGTACTTC
TRBJ2-7 | NA | TRBV11-3 | NA | CASSFQGIGEQYF | TGTGCCAGCAGCTTCCAGGGCATAGGCGAGCAGTACTTC